This TCR beta chain is from a study of T-cell reconstitution after alpha-beta-depleted transplantation in children. This clonotype was seen at least ten times. No antigen is known for it. V shed 0 bases and J shed 1 base, with 10 bases lying between them. The germline CDR1 and CDR2 sequences are SGHRS and YFSETQ. The CDR3 length is 15 residues. Findings and caveats of the study: Several patients had high TCRbeta diversity at day 60; it came from surviving recipient T cells and thymic progenitors. At one year after transplant, newly produced T cells mostly accounted for T-cell counts and diversity. Reportedly, roughly two months post-transplant, alpha-beta T cells arose from several hundred expanded graft clones.

Construction of the TCRbeta library involved unique molecular identifiers. TCRdb recomputed calls from the PCR reads with MiXCR, one row per CDR3 protein. The profile shows 140,000 or so distinct CDR3 sequences, about 9% of them singletons. The origin of this receptor is a female patient aged 2-10 years who had a stem cell transplant for congenital amegakaryocytic thrombocytopenia, so the T cells may come from the graft donor. The chain employs TRBV5-1 and TRBJ1-1; D not resolved. Sequenced material: PBMCs, mostly from graft donor cells, taken 180 days after TCRalphabeta/CD19-depleted stem cell transplant. Here the CDR3 DNA reads TGCGCCAGCAGCTTGGGACACCTCACGAACACTGAAGCTTTCTTT. Its protein product is CASSLGHLTNTEAFF. The whole variable domain, filled in from reference TRBV5-1 and TRBJ1-1, reads KAGVTQTPRYLIKTRGQQVTLSCSPISGHRSVSWYQQTPGQGLQFLFEYFSETQRNKGNFPGRFSGRQFSNSRSEMNVSTLELGDSALYLCASSLGHLTNTEAFFGQGTRLTVV.